The T cell receptor beta chain under discussion was sequenced for a study of blood T cell repertoires in COVID-19. Study in general: COVID-19 samples collected from the United States, Italy and Spain covered acute and convalescent phases.

Profiling relied on immunoSEQ multiplex PCR, and the TCRdb table lists in-frame clones only, not all of them. The repertoire holds some 50,000 clones, with around 84% as singletons. The CDR3 has 13 amino acids. Trimming removed 5 bases from V and 1 base from J, with 8 bases in between. The germline V gene encodes CDR1 SGHTA and CDR2 FQGNSA. The gene calls are TRBV7-2 and TRBJ1-1; D is unclear. Sequencing was done on a sample of peripheral blood. The receptor's source is a man aged 50 to 60 with acute or convalescent COVID-19. CDR3 residues: CASSEGGNTEAFF. The CDR3 DNA reads as TGTGCCAGCAGCGAGGGAGGGAACACTGAAGCTTTCTTT.